The 27 T cell receptor beta chains in this list originate from one sample, sequenced in a study of monozygotic twins with inflammatory bowel disease (dated by TCRdb to between 2018 and 2020). Receptor libraries were prepared by 5' RACE. Sequencing instrument: Illumina HiSeq 2500. The reads were reprocessed in TCRdb, with one entry per CDR3 protein sequence and no accompanying DNA. The table of this sample itemizes some 330,000 distinct CDR3 sequences. The top ten hold 5.6% of the sample. The sequenced sample was blood. The receptor source for this set is a human donor with ulcerative colitis or Crohn's disease, or a healthy co-twin of an affected twin (not recorded which).

This chain joins TRBV19 and TRBJ2-7; checking the TCRdb D call of TRBD1 is not possible without DNA. The CDR3 contains 15 residues. Germline CDR1 LNHDA, CDR2 SQIVND (reference sequence). The CDR3 is CASSIDLPGSYEQYF.

The chain couples TRBV18 to TRBJ2-7. The V gene's germline CDR1 is KGHSH and CDR2 LQKENI. This CDR3 comprises 13 residues. This CDR3 is CASSLTSDYEQYF.

The J gene is TRBJ2-7, the V gene TRBV14. CDR1 is SGHDN and CDR2 is FVKESK in the germline V gene. There are 11 residues in the CDR3. Here the CDR3 reads CASSQGHEQYF.

The chain has TRBV6-5 and TRBJ2-3; absent DNA, TCRdb's TRBD2 call cannot be checked. Germline V gene sequence: CDR1 MNHEY, CDR2 SVGAGI. The CDR3 extends over 14 amino acids. The CDR3 region is CASSWTSGLDTQYF.

V usage is TRBV30 and J usage is TRBJ1-6; checking the TCRdb D call of TRBD1 is not possible without DNA. The CDR3 has 13 residues. Germline V lookup: CDR1 GTSNPN, CDR2 SVGIG (reference sequence). The CDR3 sequence is CAWQTGGNSPLHF.

V and J are TRBV5-1 and TRBJ2-1. Germline CDR1 is SGHRS and CDR2 is YFSETQ. This CDR3 region has 14 residues. CDR3 sequence: CASSWGSSYNEQFF.

The V and J genes are TRBV7-8 and TRBJ2-5; TCRdb's D call of TRBD1 is untestable without DNA. CDR3 size: 15 residues. Germline loops: CDR1 SGHVS, CDR2 FQNEAQ. CDR3 region: CASSTRGTVSQTQYF.

The chain couples TRBV27 to TRBJ2-3; no DNA is available, so the TRBD2 call from TCRdb remains unchecked. The CDR3 extends over 18 amino acids. The V gene's germline CDR1 is MNHEY and CDR2 SMNVEV (reference sequence). CDR3: CASRPGLAGGRRGDTQYF.

V gene TRBV6-1 combines with J gene TRBJ2-1; TCRdb proposes TRBD1, but this gene call is untestable without DNA. The CDR3 consists of 11 residues. Germline CDR1 is MNHNS and CDR2 is SASEGT. The CDR3 reads CASSEDMMPEF.

The rearrangement joins TRBV7-2 to TRBJ1-1. The CDR3 spans 15 residues. Germline CDR1 and CDR2: SGHTA and FQGNSA. The CDR3 protein is CASSRLFQGGTEAFF.

V and J are TRBV20-1 and TRBJ1-2; TCRdb proposes TRBD1, but this gene call is untestable without DNA. Per germline, CDR1 DFQATT and CDR2 SNEGSKA (reference sequence). CDR3 size: 14 residues. The CDR3 loop is CSARVEQGRNGYTF.

V and J are TRBV5-1 and TRBJ2-1; TCRdb selects TRBD2, and the lack of DNA leaves this call unchecked. Germline lookup yields CDR1 SGHRS and CDR2 YFSETQ. This CDR3 is built from 15 residues. This CDR3 is CASSPLRGGINEQFF.

The V gene is TRBV7-2, the J gene TRBJ2-1. This CDR3 contains 14 residues. CDR1 is SGHTA and CDR2 is FQGNSA in the germline V gene. This CDR3 is CASSLLDYYNEQFF.

The chain couples TRBV28 to TRBJ1-1; TCRdb's D gene call, TRBD1, goes unchecked for lack of DNA. Germline assignment: CDR1 MDHEN and CDR2 SYDVKM. The CDR3 runs 15 residues. The CDR3 sequence is CASSSPTGGRTEAFF.

The rearrangement uses TRBV30 and TRBJ2-3. The CDR3 runs 14 residues. CDR1 and CDR2 (germline): GTSNPN, SVGIG (reference sequence). The CDR3: CAWSVPAGTDTQYF.

V gene TRBV4-2 combines with J gene TRBJ2-5; TCRdb calls TRBD2, which cannot be checked without DNA. The V gene's germline CDR1 is LGHNA and CDR2 YNFKEQ. This CDR3 has 15 residues. The CDR3 loop reads CASSQDLSGRETQYF.

CDR3: CAWNKGQGSYQPQHF. V gene TRBV30 combines with J gene TRBJ1-5; TCRdb outputs TRBD1, but without DNA this stays unchecked. CDR3 length equals 15 residues. The germline gives CDR1 GTSNPN, CDR2 SVGIG (reference sequence).

The chain combines TRBV5-1 with TRBJ2-1; TCRdb picks TRBD1, but there is no DNA to check that call. This CDR3 spans 15 amino acids. Germline assignment: CDR1 SGHRS and CDR2 YFSETQ. The CDR3 loop reads CASSLAAGSYNEQFF.

The chain combines TRBV5-4 with TRBJ2-2. Germline CDR1 reads SGHNT; CDR2 reads YYREEE (reference sequence). CDR3 length equals 17 residues. CDR3 sequence reads: CASSLSVLRQNTGELFF.

J is TRBJ2-5 and V is TRBV7-9; TCRdb's assignment of TRBD1 cannot be checked, as there is no DNA. The CDR3 runs to 14 residues. Looked up from germline, CDR1 is SEHNR and CDR2 is FQNEAQ (reference sequence). The CDR3 spells CASRVVGAGETQYF.

The CDR3 loop reads CASSLSGTTEGQFF. The rearrangement uses TRBV12-3 or TRBV12-4 and TRBJ2-1; without DNA, the TCRdb call of TRBD2 cannot be checked. The CDR3 length is 14 residues.

The J gene is TRBJ2-7, the V gene TRBV6-5; TCRdb picks TRBD1, but there is no DNA to check that call. CDR3 length: 15 residues. Germline loops: CDR1 MNHEY, CDR2 SVGAGI. This chain's CDR3 is CASSSTATGSYEQYF.

The chain uses TRBV10-3 and TRBJ2-2; the D call from TCRdb, TRBD1, cannot be confirmed without DNA. The CDR3 contains 14 residues. Per germline, CDR1 ENHRY and CDR2 SYGVKD. The CDR3 is CAISQGAYIGELFF.

The genes are TRBV12-3 or TRBV12-4 and TRBJ1-1; the D call from TCRdb, TRBD1, cannot be confirmed without DNA. This CDR3 has 15 residues. The CDR3 loop reads CASRLTGMRNTEAFF.

The chain links TRBV24-1 to TRBJ1-6; the D gene TCRdb calls, TRBD1, cannot be checked with no DNA. The CDR3 is 16 amino acids. The germline V gene encodes CDR1 KGHDR and CDR2 SFDVKD. CDR3 region: CATSDFMRDSHSPLHF.

The rearrangement links TRBV10-3 to TRBJ2-2; the TCRdb call, TRBD2, lacks DNA for checking. This CDR3 is built from 13 residues. Germline CDR1 and CDR2: ENHRY and SYGVKD. The chain's CDR3 is CAIGGQNTGELFF.

V and J are TRBV28 and TRBJ2-7; with no DNA, the TCRdb D assignment of TRBD1 cannot be verified. This CDR3 comprises 15 residues. CDR1 is MDHEN, CDR2 SYDVKM, per germline. This CDR3 is CASTRSAKRAYEQYF.